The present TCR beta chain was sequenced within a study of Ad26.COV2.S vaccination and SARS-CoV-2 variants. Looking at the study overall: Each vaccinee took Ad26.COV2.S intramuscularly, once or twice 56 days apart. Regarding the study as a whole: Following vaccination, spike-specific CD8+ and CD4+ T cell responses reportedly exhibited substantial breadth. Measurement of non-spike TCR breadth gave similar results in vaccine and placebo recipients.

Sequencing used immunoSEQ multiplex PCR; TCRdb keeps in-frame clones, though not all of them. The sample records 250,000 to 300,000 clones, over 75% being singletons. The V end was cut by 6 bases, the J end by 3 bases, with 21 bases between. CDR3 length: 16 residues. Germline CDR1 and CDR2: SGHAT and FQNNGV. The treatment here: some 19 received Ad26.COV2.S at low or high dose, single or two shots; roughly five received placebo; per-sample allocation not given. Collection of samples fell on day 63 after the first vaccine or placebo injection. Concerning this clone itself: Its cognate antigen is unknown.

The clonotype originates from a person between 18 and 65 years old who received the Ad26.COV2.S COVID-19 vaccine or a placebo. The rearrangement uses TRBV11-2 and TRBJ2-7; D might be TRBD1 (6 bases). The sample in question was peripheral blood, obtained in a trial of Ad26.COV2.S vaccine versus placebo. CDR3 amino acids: CASSSIQGRLLYEQYF. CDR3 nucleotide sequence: TGTGCCAGCAGTTCCATCCAGGGGCGATTACTCTACGAGCAGTACTTC.